These T cell receptor beta chains were read from a single sample in a study of PD-1 blockade in classical Hodgkin lymphoma. Assay used: immunoSEQ multiplex PCR; TCRdb lists only in-frame clones, some missing. The data show 15,000 to 20,000 clones, 70% to 90% seen once. Sequencing input: peripheral blood mononuclear cells (PBMCs). Receptors originate from a human donor with classical Hodgkin lymphoma. Both conserved end residues are part of each CDR3. D genes are given only for firm matches. Some rows have no size entry. The others give once, few or many, or a class for an expanded clone.

clone_size | j_call | d_call | v_call | cdr3_aa | cdr3_nt
once | TRBJ2-5 | NA | TRBV6-6 | CASSYSRGGETQYF | TGTGCCAGCAGTTACTCGAGGGGGGGGGAGACCCAGTACTTC
NA | TRBJ1-6 | NA | TRBV5-1 | CASSPTPGSAGNSPLHF | TGCGCCAGCAGCCCAACCCCGGGCAGCGCGGGTAATTCACCCCTCCACTTT
few | TRBJ2-7 | NA | TRBV4-2 | CASSQLGSLASEQYF | TGTGCCAGCAGCCAATTGGGTTCTCTGGCATCCGAGCAGTACTTC
NA | TRBJ2-6 | NA | TRBV25-1 | CASSSPMGSSGANVLTF | TGTGCCAGCAGTAGCCCCATGGGATCCTCTGGGGCCAACGTCCTGACTTTC
NA | TRBJ2-4 | NA | TRBV9 | CASSVATGQRVAKNIQYF | TGTGCCAGCAGCGTAGCTACTGGGCAGAGGGTGGCCAAAAACATTCAGTACTTC
NA | TRBJ2-3 | NA | TRBV19 | CATRGPNLDTQYF | TGTGCCACTAGGGGACCGAACCTTGATACGCAGTATTTT
NA | TRBJ1-5 | TRBD1 | TRBV7-9 | CASSPTGANQPQHF | TGTGCCAGCAGTCCAACAGGGGCGAATCAGCCCCAGCATTTT
NA | TRBJ1-5 | NA | TRBV19 | CASSTPTGSGGQPQHF | TGTGCCAGTAGTACCCCCACGGGGAGCGGCGGTCAGCCCCAGCATTTT
NA | TRBJ1-4 | TRBD1 | TRBV15 | CATSRDQGANEKLFF | TGTGCCACCAGCAGAGATCAGGGGGCTAATGAAAAACTGTTTTTT
NA | TRBJ2-7 | NA | TRBV6-1 | CASSTSGAYEQYF | TGTGCCAGCAGTACTAGTGGGGCATACGAGCAGTACTTC
NA | TRBJ2-7 | TRBD2 | TRBV5-1 | CASSPSGRTSYEQYF | TGCGCCAGCAGCCCGAGCGGGAGGACATCCTACGAGCAGTACTTC
NA | TRBJ2-1 | NA | TRBV2 | CASSENPGNNEQFF | TGTGCCAGCAGTGAAAACCCAGGCAACAATGAGCAGTTCTTC
NA | TRBJ2-7 | NA | TRBV12-5 | CASGFGGTYEQYF | TGTGCTAGTGGTTTCGGGGGAACCTACGAGCAGTACTTC
few | TRBJ2-1 | TRBD2 | TRBV29-1 | CSTTGLAVLNNEQFF | TGCAGCACCACAGGACTAGCGGTACTTAACAATGAGCAGTTCTTC
NA | TRBJ2-3 | NA | TRBV28 | CASRAYTDTQYF | TGTGCCAGCAGAGCCTACACAGATACGCAGTATTTT
NA | TRBJ2-1 | NA | TRBV19 | CASSKRWEDQFF | TGTGCCAGTAGTAAGCGGTGGGAAGATCAGTTCTTC
NA | TRBJ1-2 | NA | TRBV11-2 | CASSFISFDYGYTF | TGTGCCAGCAGCTTTATCTCATTTGACTATGGCTACACCTTC
NA | TRBJ2-3 | NA | TRBV10-2 | CASSENQGGDTQYF | TGCGCCAGCAGTGAGAACCAGGGGGGAGATACGCAGTATTTT
few | TRBJ2-7 | TRBD2 | TRBV4-2 | CASSQDKRASGSYEQYF | TGTGCCAGCAGCCAAGATAAAAGGGCTAGCGGGAGCTACGAGCAGTACTTC
NA | TRBJ2-1 | TRBD2 | TRBV7-2 | CASSLAGGFSDEQFF | TGTGCCAGCAGCCTAGCGGGAGGGTTCTCTGATGAGCAGTTCTTC
NA | TRBJ1-2 | NA | TRBV7-2 | CASSPDRNYGYTF | TGTGCCAGCAGCCCAGACAGGAACTATGGCTACACCTTC
NA | TRBJ2-3 | NA | TRBV29-1 | CSADPGGTDTQYF | TGCAGCGCAGATCCGGGGGGCACAGATACGCAGTATTTT
medium-sized | TRBJ2-1 | NA | TRBV27 | CASMPGRGEQFF | TGTGCCAGCATGCCGGGACGAGGTGAGCAGTTCTTC
NA | TRBJ1-5 | NA | TRBV19 | CASSISIQGSNQPQHF | TGTGCCAGTAGTATCTCGATCCAGGGCAGCAATCAGCCCCAGCATTTT
NA | TRBJ2-5 | TRBD2 | TRBV5-6 | CASSLTSGSRETQYF | TGTGCCAGCAGCTTGACTAGCGGGAGCAGGGAGACCCAGTACTTC
NA | TRBJ2-1 | TRBD2 | TRBV6-5 | CASRKLGRAANEQFF | TGTGCCAGCAGGAAACTCGGGAGGGCCGCCAATGAGCAGTTCTTC
NA | TRBJ2-1 | NA | TRBV9 | CASSPIGGGHYNEQFF | TGTGCCAGCAGCCCTATTGGGGGAGGACACTACAATGAGCAGTTCTTC
NA | TRBJ2-5 | TRBD1 | TRBV15 | CATSNQAGTGLGETQYF | TGTGCCACCAGCAATCAAGCCGGGACAGGCCTCGGGGAGACCCAGTACTTC
NA | TRBJ1-6 | TRBD1 | TRBV6-5 | CASSYVGQGNSPLHF | TGTGCCAGCAGTTACGTGGGACAGGGCAATTCACCCCTCCACTTT
NA | TRBJ2-7 | NA | TRBV28 | CASSSIPRQYF | TGTGCCAGCAGCAGTATCCCGCGGCAGTACTTC
NA | TRBJ2-7 | NA | TRBV2 | CASSEVVGSEQYF | TGTGCCAGCAGTGAAGTCGTTGGCAGCGAGCAGTACTTC
NA | TRBJ1-1 | NA | TRBV13 | CASSPTTGTEAFF | TGTGCCAGCAGCCCGACTACAGGGACTGAAGCTTTCTTT
NA | TRBJ2-7 | NA | TRBV4-1 | CASSRQQAAGYEQYF | TGCGCCAGCAGCCGCCAGCAGGCGGCCGGCTACGAGCAGTACTTC
once | TRBJ1-2 | NA | TRBV19 | CASSMTLLGQLSYGYTF | TGTGCCAGTAGTATGACCCTCCTTGGACAGCTCTCCTATGGCTACACCTTC
once | TRBJ2-7 | TRBD1 | TRBV10-3 | CAIRISLTGQETYEQYF | TGTGCCATCAGAATATCTCTCACTGGACAGGAGACCTACGAGCAGTACTTC
NA | TRBJ2-7 | TRBD1 | TRBV28 | CATDRGDSYEQYF | TGTGCCACCGACAGGGGGGACTCCTACGAGCAGTACTTC
NA | TRBJ1-5 | TRBD1 | TRBV5-1 | CASPPTGGGQHSNQPQHF | TGCGCCAGCCCCCCGACAGGGGGCGGACAACATAGCAATCAGCCCCAGCATTTT
NA | TRBJ1-3 | NA | TRBV28 | CASSFTGNTIYF | TGTGCCAGCAGTTTCACCGGAAACACCATATATTTT
NA | TRBJ2-2 | TRBD1 | TRBV28 | CASSSGTGDTGELFF | TGTGCCAGCAGTTCCGGGACAGGGGACACCGGGGAGCTGTTTTTT
NA | TRBJ1-2 | TRBD1 | TRBV7-3 | CASSLTPRLTGDGGYTF | TGTGCCAGCAGCTTAACCCCTCGACTGACAGGGGATGGTGGCTACACCTTC
NA | TRBJ2-7 | NA | TRBV11-3 | CASSSGALDEQYF | TGTGCCAGCAGCTCCGGGGCTCTGGACGAGCAGTACTTC
NA | TRBJ2-1 | NA | TRBV7-6 | CASSRSSEQFF | TGTGCCAGCAGCCGGTCTAGTGAGCAGTTCTTC
NA | TRBJ2-5 | NA | TRBV5-1 | CASSLSAGSQEAQYF | TGCGCCAGCAGCTTGAGCGCCGGGTCCCAAGAGGCCCAGTACTTC
once | TRBJ2-3 | TRBD2 | TRBV6-1 | CASTLAGTPPDTQYF | TGTGCCAGCACTCTAGCGGGAACCCCACCAGATACGCAGTATTTT
NA | TRBJ2-7 | TRBD1 | TRBV28 | CASSRTGGKSYEQYF | TGTGCCAGCAGTAGGACAGGGGGAAAATCCTACGAGCAGTACTTC
NA | TRBJ2-5 | NA | TRBV7-9 | CASSLQLAVQYF | TGTGCCAGCAGCTTACAACTAGCCGTCCAGTACTTC